What follows is one T cell receptor (beta chain) and its context. Its antigen remains unidentified. These data belong to a study of beta chain features in type 1 diabetes. Whole-study results and caveats: In every one of the four CD4+ subsets, TCRB CDR3s were moderately but significantly shorter in Type 1 diabetes patients.

Per germline, CDR1 SNHLY and CDR2 FYNNEI. CDR3 length equals 15 residues. Trimming took off 2 bases at V and 11 bases at J, with 19 bases between the two ends. Investigators reverse transcribed all isolated RNA, so they sequenced expressed TCRB transcripts. Clones were sequenced by immunoSEQ multiplex PCR, and TCRdb holds only the in-frame ones, with some missing. The repertoire holds some 190,000 clones, approximately 7.9% seen once, with under 0.6% in the top ten. This chain connects TRBV2 to TRBJ2-4; possible D gene TRBD1, 6 bases. What was sequenced was central memory CD4+ T cells from blood. The sequence was collected from a man between 18 and 35 years old with type 1 diabetes. The CDR3 nucleotides are TGTGCCAGCAGTGAATGGGGTGGGGGCCTGGGTTTTCAGTACTTC. Translating it yields CASSEWGGGLGFQYF.